Presented here are 11 T cell receptor beta chains from one specimen sequenced in a study of T cell repertoires in cytomegalovirus infection. In TCRdb, the reads were re-called with MiXCR into one record per CDR3 protein. The table has nearly 650,000 distinct CDR3 sequences, 20% to 25% seen once; the top ten hold around 7.6%. The sequencing input was CD8+ T cells from PBMCs. Source of these receptors: a human donor in good health (CMV status not recorded). Some clones in this sample may be carry-over from other donors' samples.

This clonotype was counted a single time. The chain has TRBV20-1 and TRBJ1-5, with 9 bases lining up with TRBD1. J gave up 4 bases and V 1 base, and 5 bases lay outside the gene matches. The germline gives CDR1 DFQATT, CDR2 SNEGSKA (reference sequence). This CDR3 comprises 15 residues. The CDR3 DNA reads TGCAGTGCTAGAGCTCGGACAGGGGTGAATCAGCCCCAGCATTTT. Protein product: CSARARTGVNQPQHF.

This clonotype was recorded at least ten times. The chain combines TRBV28 with TRBJ2-3, with a possible D match to TRBD1 (6 bases). This CDR3 has 15 residues. Trimming removed 8 bases at V and 0 bases at J, with 15 bases between. CDR1 and CDR2 (germline): MDHEN, SYDVKM. CDR3: CASAGQSSSTDTQYF. The CDR3 region has the DNA TGTGCCAGCGCTGGACAGTCCTCTAGCACAGATACGCAGTATTTT.

Turning to this clonotype: Since a much larger clone is just one base distant, this may be a read error. This chain joins TRBV7-4 and TRBJ2-1; D gene uncertain. Germline CDR1 and CDR2: SGHVT and SQSDAQ. The CDR3 contains 11 residues. The CDR3 here is CVSSSGLGQFF. DNA for the CDR3: TGTGTCAGCAGCTCGGGCCTAGGCCAGTTCTTC.

The chain employs TRBV29-1 and TRBJ2-7, with D possibly called TRBD1 or TRBD2 (5 bases each). With 4 bases removed from V and 6 bases from J, the gap between germline ends came to 13 bases. Germline lookup yields CDR1 SQVTM and CDR2 ANQGSEA. The CDR3 is made up of 12 amino acids. The CDR3 coding sequence is TGCAGCGTTGGTCGTGCTGGGGGCGAGCAGTACGTC. It is translated as CSVGRAGGEQYV.

This clonotype was counted between two and nine times. The gene calls are TRBV10-2 and TRBJ1-2; 8 positions match TRBD1. Germline lookup yields CDR1 WSHSY and CDR2 SAAADI. CDR3 length: 14 amino acids. Trimming cost V 4 bases and J 6 bases; bases outside gene matches: 7. The DNA of the CDR3 is TGCGCCAGCAGTGCGGAACAGGGGGTTAATGGCTACACCTTC. This encodes CASSAEQGVNGYTF.

The rearrangement uses TRBV29-1 and TRBJ1-1; no clear D gene. The length of the CDR3 is 10 residues. Germline values: CDR1 SQVTM, CDR2 ANQGSEA. V gave up 4 bases and J gave up 10 bases, with 10 bases separating them. CDR3 DNA sequence: TGCAGCGTTGCAGATGTGGGAGCTTTCTTT. Its protein product is CSVADVGAFF.

J is TRBJ1-2 and V is TRBV10-1; D is unclear. The CDR3 totals 15 residues. Trimming took off 0 bases at V and 4 bases at J, with 12 bases between the two ends. Per the germline V gene, CDR1 is WNHNN and CDR2 is SYGVQD (reference sequence). The DNA for the CDR3 is TGCGCCAGCAGTGAGTCGAACGGGATCCCCTATGGCTACACCTTC. Translation gives CASSESNGIPYGYTF.

In the case of this clonotype: One end of the junction varies from germline; a read error may be responsible. This chain joins TRBV12-3 or TRBV12-4 and TRBJ2-7; D could derive from TRBD1 or TRBD2 (5 bases each). The CDR3 totals 15 residues. The CDR3 DNA is TGTGCCAGCAGCTTAGACTACAAGATCAGGGACGAGCAGTACTTC. This gives the protein CASSLDYKIRDEQYF.

The chain is built from TRBV29-1 and TRBJ1-3; no clear D gene. CDR1 and CDR2 from the germline V gene are SQVTM and ANQGSEA. The length of the CDR3 is 15 residues. Between the trimmed V and J ends, which lost 3 bases and 4 bases, there was a span of 16 bases. The CDR3 region has the DNA TGCAGCGTTGACGACGGAGAGGGCGCGGGAAACACCATATATTTT. Translated, it gives CSVDDGEGAGNTIYF. Together with reference TRBV29-1 and TRBJ1-3, the CDR3 gives the full variable domain: SAVISQKPSRDICQRGTSLTIQCQVDSQVTMMFWYRQQPGQSLTLIATANQGSEATYESGFVIDKFPISRPNLTFSTLTVSNMSPEDSSIYLCSVDDGEGAGNTIYFGEGSWLTVV.

This clonotype turned up a few times. The chain is built from TRBV24-1 and TRBJ1-1; 7 bases match TRBD1. The germline V gene has CDR1 KGHDR and CDR2 SFDVKD. The length of the CDR3 is 19 residues. Trimming at V came to 4 bases and at J to 5 bases, leaving 21 bases not matched to a gene. The CDR3 DNA reads as TGTGCCACCAGTGACCAGTACCCCGGGACAGACGTGAGGAGGACTGAAGCTTTCTTT. Protein sequence: CATSDQYPGTDVRRTEAFF.

The chain recombines TRBV20-1 with TRBJ2-3, with 9 bases lining up with TRBD2. CDR1 is DFQATT and CDR2 is SNEGSKA in the germline V gene (reference sequence). V shed 4 bases and J 2 bases; nucleotides not matched to a gene: 10. CDR3 length: 16 residues. The DNA for the CDR3 is TGCAGTGCTACTCCGATAGCGGGGGACCCCACAGATACGCAGTATTTT. Translated, it gives CSATPIAGDPTDTQYF.